This is a list of T cell receptor beta chains from one sample in a study of T cell repertoires in cytomegalovirus infection. These receptors' antigens are unknown. TCRdb recomputed calls from the reads with MiXCR, one row per CDR3 protein. Of about 500,000 distinct CDR3 sequences in the sample, 25% to 35% were seen once. Here the sequenced sample was cultured PBMCs, taken from culture after CMV antigen stimulation. The receptors derive from a human donor in good health (CMV status not recorded). Some clones in this sample may be carry-over from other donors' samples. Both conserved end residues are part of each CDR3. The order of the fields is V gene, D gene, clone size, J gene, CDR3 DNA, CDR3 protein. D genes are given only for firm matches. Size values are once, few and many counts, or a class for expanded clones, and some rows have none.

v_gene: TRBV11-2; d_gene: NA; abundance: NA; j_gene: TRBJ2-3; CDR3nt: TGTGCCAGCAGCCCTCCAGGGGGGGCCACAGATACGCAGTATTTT; CDR3aa: CASSPPGGATDTQYF
v_gene: TRBV7-2; d_gene: TRBD1; abundance: few; j_gene: TRBJ1-2; CDR3nt: TGTGCCAGCAGGCGACAGGGGAACTATGGCTACACCTTC; CDR3aa: CASRRQGNYGYTF
v_gene: TRBV7-3; d_gene: TRBD2; abundance: few; j_gene: TRBJ2-1; CDR3nt: TGTGCCAGCAGCCCCCAAACTAGCGGGATAAGTAATGAGCAGTTCTTC; CDR3aa: CASSPQTSGISNEQFF
v_gene: TRBV28; d_gene: NA; abundance: NA; j_gene: TRBJ2-5; CDR3nt: TGTGCCAGCAGTTTCCCAGGGCGACAGGAGACCCAGTACTTC; CDR3aa: CASSFPGRQETQYF
v_gene: TRBV4-2; d_gene: TRBD2; abundance: few; j_gene: TRBJ2-3; CDR3nt: TGTGCCAGCAGCCAAGGAGGAGGGACTAGCGGCACAGATACGCAGTATTTT; CDR3aa: CASSQGGGTSGTDTQYF
v_gene: TRBV6-6; d_gene: NA; abundance: few; j_gene: TRBJ2-5; CDR3nt: TGTGCCAGCACAACGGGCGGAAAAGAGACCCAGTACTTC; CDR3aa: CASTTGGKETQYF
v_gene: TRBV7-6; d_gene: TRBD1; abundance: NA; j_gene: TRBJ2-1; CDR3nt: TGTGCCAGCAGCTTTGGACAGGGGGTTATTGAGCAGTTCTTC; CDR3aa: CASSFGQGVIEQFF
v_gene: TRBV27; d_gene: NA; abundance: few; j_gene: TRBJ2-5; CDR3nt: TGTGCCAGCAGTTTATTGGGCCACCAAGAGACCCAGTACTTC; CDR3aa: CASSLLGHQETQYF
v_gene: TRBV12-3/TRBV12-4; d_gene: TRBD2; abundance: NA; j_gene: TRBJ2-3; CDR3nt: TGTGCCAGCAGTTTAAGAGGTAGCGTGTCGGGAGGGAGCACAGATACGCAGTATTTT; CDR3aa: CASSLRGSVSGGSTDTQYF
v_gene: TRBV10-1; d_gene: NA; abundance: NA; j_gene: TRBJ2-3; CDR3nt: TGCGCCAGCAGTAGGGACACATCGGGTTCGCAGTATTTT; CDR3aa: CASSRDTSGSQYF
v_gene: TRBV30; d_gene: NA; abundance: once; j_gene: TRBJ2-7; CDR3nt: TGTGCCTGGACTCCTGCGGCTGGAGGTCCTCTCGAGCAGTACTTC; CDR3aa: CAWTPAAGGPLEQYF
v_gene: TRBV7-2; d_gene: NA; abundance: NA; j_gene: TRBJ1-1; CDR3nt: TGTGCCAGCAGCCCGCACCATCGCGAGGGCCGGACGAACACTGAAGCTTTCTTT; CDR3aa: CASSPHHREGRTNTEAFF
v_gene: TRBV18; d_gene: NA; abundance: NA; j_gene: TRBJ1-2; CDR3nt: TGTGCCAGCTCACCAGAGGGACGGTATGGCTACACCTTC; CDR3aa: CASSPEGRYGYTF
v_gene: TRBV29-1; d_gene: TRBD1; abundance: NA; j_gene: TRBJ1-2; CDR3nt: TGCAGCGTTGACCGGACAGGGAGGGATGGCTACACCTTC; CDR3aa: CSVDRTGRDGYTF
v_gene: TRBV7-8; d_gene: NA; abundance: NA; j_gene: TRBJ2-1; CDR3nt: TGTGCCAGCAGCTTAGCGTCGTCTAGCAGATACTACAATGAGCAGTTCTTC; CDR3aa: CASSLASSSRYYNEQFF